The 24 T cell receptor beta chains given below trace back to one sample, sequenced in a study of blood T cell repertoires in COVID-19. Assay: immunoSEQ multiplex PCR; the TCRdb copy retains only in-frame clones and omits some. The table shows roughly 60,000 clones, with approximately 80% occurring only once. Sequenced: peripheral blood. Receptors originate from a man aged 25 to 45 with COVID-19, enrolled during active disease.

The chain is built from TRBV28 and TRBJ2-3; D is possibly TRBD2 (6 bases). V was clipped by 8 bases and J by 4 bases, with 10 bases between them. The CDR3 has 12 residues. Germline CDR1 reads MDHEN; CDR2 reads SYDVKM. CDR3: CASGREPDTQYF. DNA for the CDR3: TGTGCCAGCGGACGGGAGCCAGATACGCAGTATTTT. The whole variable domain, remainder taken from reference TRBV28 and TRBJ2-3, is DVKVTQSSRYLVKRTGEKVFLECVQDMDHENMFWYRQDPGLGLRLIYFSYDVKMKEKGDIPEGYSVSREKKERFSLILESASTNQTSMYLCASGREPDTQYFGPGTRLTVL.

CDR3 sequence reads: CASSPRDRGDSPLHF. The CDR3 region has the DNA TGTGCCAGCAGCCCGCGGGACAGGGGGGATTCACCCCTCCACTTT. The chain is built from TRBV7-8 and TRBJ1-6; the match to TRBD1 covers 11 bases. Germline V gene data show CDR1 as SGHVS and CDR2 as FQNEAQ. The J segment lost 8 bases and the V segment lost 5 bases, leaving 5 bases of the junction unmatched. This CDR3 is built from 15 residues.

V gene TRBV28 combines with J gene TRBJ2-3; no reliable D call. Trimming shortened V by 6 bases and J by 4 bases, and 8 bases separated the two germline ends. The CDR3 runs to 12 residues. CDR1 and CDR2 (germline): MDHEN, SYDVKM. CDR3 protein: CASSLSADTQYF. In nucleotides, the CDR3 is TGTGCCAGCAGCCTTTCGGCAGATACGCAGTATTTT.

The chain is built from TRBV19 and TRBJ1-1, with 7 bases aligning to TRBD1. The CDR3 totals 15 residues. Looked up from germline, CDR1 is LNHDA and CDR2 is SQIVND (reference sequence). V shed 2 bases and J 3 bases; nucleotides not matched to a gene: 6. CDR3 nucleotides: TGTGCCAGTAGTATAAAAGGACAGGCTCACACTGAAGCTTTCTTT. It is translated as CASSIKGQAHTEAFF.

The CDR3 nucleotides are TGTGCCAGCAGCTCACAGACAGGGGGTCTGAATGAGCAGTTCTTC. Protein sequence: CASSSQTGGLNEQFF. The V and J genes are TRBV7-6 and TRBJ2-1, with 9 nucleotides matching TRBD1. Looked up from germline, CDR1 is SGHVS and CDR2 is FNYEAQ. This CDR3 region has 15 residues. Trimming took 4 bases from V and 7 from J; bases not matched to a gene: 8.

This chain links TRBV4-2 with TRBJ2-5, with D possibly being TRBD2 (8 bases). The length of the CDR3 is 17 residues. Per the germline V gene, CDR1 is LGHNA and CDR2 is YNFKEQ. V lost 4 bases and J lost 5, with 23 bases in between. The CDR3 sequence is CASSPRGEGGHVETQYF. CDR3 in DNA: TGTGCCAGCAGCCCGCGGGGGGAAGGGGGCCATGTGGAGACCCAGTACTTC.

This chain links TRBV11-2 with TRBJ2-6; 7 bases map to TRBD1. The length of the CDR3 is 16 residues. Trimming removed 3 bases from V and 5 bases from J; junction bases left unmatched: 7. CDR1 and CDR2 from the germline V gene are SGHAT and FQNNGV. This chain's CDR3 is CASSFTWDSWANVLTF. CDR3 nucleotides: TGTGCCAGCAGCTTTACGTGGGACAGTTGGGCCAACGTCCTGACTTTC.

The chain combines TRBV4-1 with TRBJ2-1, with 10 bases fitting TRBD2. There are 17 residues in the CDR3. Germline assignment: CDR1 MGHRA and CDR2 YSYEKL. J gave up 8 bases and V 1 base, and 11 bases lay outside the gene matches. The CDR3 protein is CASSQALSGRAIDEQFF. In DNA, the CDR3 is TGCGCCAGCAGCCAAGCACTCAGCGGGAGGGCGATTGATGAGCAGTTCTTC.

This clone was found many times. This chain uses TRBV6-4 with TRBJ2-1; 10 nucleotides match TRBD2. The J segment lost 4 bases and the V segment lost 4 bases, leaving 4 bases of the junction unmatched. Germline CDR1 is MRHNA and CDR2 is SNTAGT. The CDR3 has 15 amino acids. The CDR3 here is CASSGTSGEYNEQFF. The DNA of the CDR3 is TGTGCCAGCAGTGGGACTAGCGGCGAATACAATGAGCAGTTCTTC.

The rearrangement joins TRBV10-3 to TRBJ1-2; TRBD1 aligns across 10 bases. Germline V gene sequence: CDR1 ENHRY, CDR2 SYGVKD. This CDR3 is 15 amino acids long. V lost 2 bases to trimming and J lost 4 bases; unmatched junction nucleotides: 4. This CDR3 reads CAISETGTGAYGYTF. CDR3 nucleotide sequence: TGTGCCATCAGTGAGACCGGGACAGGGGCCTATGGCTACACCTTC.

The chain carries TRBV6-4 and TRBJ2-7; 11 bases are shared with TRBD1. Germline V gene lookup returns CDR1 MRHNA and CDR2 SNTAGT. J lost 0 bases, V lost 2 bases, and 0 bases had no gene match. The length of the CDR3 is 15 residues. The CDR3 region is CASSDGTGGSYEQYF. CDR3 DNA: TGTGCCAGCAGTGACGGGACAGGGGGCTCCTACGAGCAGTACTTC.

This sequence joins TRBV7-9 and TRBJ1-6, with no clear D. CDR1 is SEHNR, CDR2 FQNEAQ, per germline (reference sequence). Deletions cut 3 bases from V and 0 bases from J, with 18 bases between. The CDR3 extends over 19 amino acids. CDR3: CASSFPLGRPSSYNSPLHF. The DNA for the CDR3 is TGTGCCAGCAGCTTCCCCCTGGGCCGCCCAAGCTCCTATAATTCACCCCTCCACTTT.

The chain combines TRBV24-1 with TRBJ1-1, with a possible D match to TRBD1 (5 bases). V was shortened by 9 bases and J by 7 bases, with 14 bases between the two germline ends. CDR3 length equals 12 residues. Germline V gives CDR1 KGHDR, CDR2 SFDVKD. The CDR3 DNA sequence: TGTGCCACCGCGGGGGAAACGAGTGAAGCTTTCTTT. Protein product: CATAGETSEAFF.

This clone has just a few counts. J is TRBJ2-5 and V is TRBV28; weak D call: TRBD1 (7 bases). This CDR3 region has 16 residues. Trimming shortened V by 4 bases and J by 5 bases, and 20 bases separated the two germline ends. Germline V CDR1 and CDR2: MDHEN, SYDVKM. The CDR3 here is CASSSVNRGLLETQYF. The DNA of the CDR3 is TGTGCCAGCAGTTCCGTTAACAGGGGACTTCTGGAGACCCAGTACTTC. Supplemented by reference TRBV28 and TRBJ2-5, the full variable domain reads DVKVTQSSRYLVKRTGEKVFLECVQDMDHENMFWYRQDPGLGLRLIYFSYDVKMKEKGDIPEGYSVSREKKERFSLILESASTNQTSMYLCASSSVNRGLLETQYFGPGTRLLVL.

The chain uses TRBV7-2 and TRBJ2-7; a possible D gene is TRBD2 (5 bases). The germline V and J ends were trimmed by 0 bases and 6 bases, with 12 bases remaining between them. The CDR3 spans 14 residues. The germline V gene encodes CDR1 SGHTA and CDR2 FQGNSA. Written as DNA, the CDR3 is TGTGCCAGCAGCTTAGCGTACGGGATAAGCGAGCAGTACTTC. Translation gives CASSLAYGISEQYF.

This chain joins TRBV7-2 and TRBJ1-1, with a tentative D call TRBD1 (5 bases). Germline loops: CDR1 SGHTA, CDR2 FQGNSA. V was pared by 6 bases and J by 7 bases, with 12 bases between. This CDR3 comprises 12 residues. CDR3 coding DNA: TGTGCCAGCAGACTACAGGCGGTTGAAGCTTTCTTT. This codes for CASRLQAVEAFF.

This clone was recorded a few times. V gene TRBV7-9 combines with J gene TRBJ2-7, with D possibly being TRBD1 (6 bases). The CDR3 consists of 14 residues. Per germline, CDR1 SEHNR and CDR2 FQNEAQ (reference sequence). Between the trimmed V and J ends, which lost 5 bases and 5 bases, there was a span of 16 bases. The CDR3 sequence: CASSPDRPGDEQYF. The CDR3 nucleotides read TGTGCCAGCAGCCCGGACAGACCTGGAGACGAGCAGTACTTC.

This chain joins TRBV5-1 and TRBJ2-1; TRBD1 matches at 11 bases. The CDR3 runs 16 residues. CDR1 and CDR2 (germline): SGHRS, YFSETQ. The trim removed 0 bases at V and 7 bases at J, leaving 6 bases unmatched. CDR3 sequence: CASSLVGQGAANEQFF. CDR3 nucleotide sequence: TGCGCCAGCAGCTTGGTCGGACAGGGGGCAGCAAATGAGCAGTTCTTC. The variable domain in full, with the rest retrieved from reference TRBV5-1 and TRBJ2-1, is KAGVTQTPRYLIKTRGQQVTLSCSPISGHRSVSWYQQTPGQGLQFLFEYFSETQRNKGNFPGRFSGRQFSNSRSEMNVSTLELGDSALYLCASSLVGQGAANEQFFGPGTRLTVL.

V gene TRBV6-5 combines with J gene TRBJ1-1, with D possibly being TRBD1 (5 bases). V lost 6 bases to trimming and J lost 0 bases, with 14 bases between them. Germline values: CDR1 MNHEY, CDR2 SVGAGI. CDR3 length: 15 residues. The CDR3 here is CASSGRQKVNTEAFF. For the CDR3, the DNA is TGTGCCAGCAGCGGCAGACAGAAGGTGAACACTGAAGCTTTCTTT.

This sequence joins TRBV7-9 and TRBJ1-1; D uncertain. The CDR3 has 13 residues. Trimming took 5 bases from V and 0 from J, leaving 7 bases between them. Germline CDR1 SEHNR, CDR2 FQNEAQ (reference sequence). CDR3 sequence reads: CASSPQMNTEAFF. DNA for the CDR3: TGTGCCAGCAGCCCTCAGATGAACACTGAAGCTTTCTTT. Variable domain in full (rest from reference TRBV7-9 and TRBJ1-1): DTGVSQNPRHKITKRGQNVTFRCDPISEHNRLYWYRQTLGQGPEFLTYFQNEAQLEKSRLLSDRFSAERPKGSFSTLEIQRTEQGDSAMYLCASSPQMNTEAFFGQGTRLTVV.

The table lists this clone with a few counts. The chain recombines TRBV4-2 with TRBJ2-2; 8 bases match TRBD2. J gave up 5 bases and V 0 bases, and 14 bases lay outside the gene matches. CDR3 size: 19 residues. Germline V gives CDR1 LGHNA, CDR2 YNFKEQ. Written as DNA, the CDR3 is TGTGCCAGCAGCCAAGAGGGGCTACTAGCGGAGGGGGAAACCGGGGAGCTGTTTTTT. Its protein is CASSQEGLLAEGETGELFF.

The chain combines TRBV30 with TRBJ1-5; unclear D gene. The V gene lost 2 bases and the J gene lost 7 bases, with 9 bases spanning the gap. Germline V gene lookup returns CDR1 GTSNPN and CDR2 SVGIG (reference sequence). This CDR3 contains 12 residues. In nucleotides, the CDR3 is TGTGCCTGGAGTTTGGGAGGGCAGCCCCAGCATTTT. Its protein is CAWSLGGQPQHF.

This clone was picked up one time. CDR3 sequence (DNA): TGTGCCAGCAGCTTGGCGGACAGGGGGTTCGATGAGCAGTTCTTC. Protein sequence: CASSLADRGFDEQFF. The chain joins TRBV5-5 to TRBJ2-1; 10 nucleotides align to TRBD1. The CDR3 extends over 15 amino acids. From germline, CDR1 is SGHKS and CDR2 YYEKEE (reference sequence). V lost 0 bases and J lost 8; bases outside the gene matches: 5.

The CDR3 nucleotides read TGCAGTGCTAGTTGGGAGGGGAGGGCCTATAATTCACCCCTCCACTTT. This encodes CSASWEGRAYNSPLHF. The chain links TRBV20-1 to TRBJ1-6, with D perhaps matching TRBD1 (5 bases). Germline V gene sequence: CDR1 DFQATT, CDR2 SNEGSKA (reference sequence). V lost 3 bases and J lost 2, with 14 bases in between. The CDR3 is made up of 16 amino acids.